This T cell receptor beta chain was obtained from a study of T cells expressing NK-cell markers. The overall study: Sorted CD3+CD56-NKG2C+, CD3+CD56+NKG2C+ and CD3+CD56+NKG2C- T cells supplied the TCR beta repertoires. Broader study findings: The study found dominant NKG2C+ clonotypes at about 1.0-8% of CD8+ T cells in roughly six donors. Topping the CD3+CD56-NKG2C+ fraction as well were these clonotypes, in a few donors.

Of note for this clonotype: Antigen: not known.

Germline V gene data show CDR1 as MGHRA and CDR2 as YSYEKL. The CDR3 loop spans 16 amino acids. In generating TCR beta cDNA, 5'RACE template switching with UMIs was used. TCRdb processed the 5' RACE reads again and assigns one entry to each CDR3 protein, with no DNA. This listing includes 150,000 to 170,000 distinct CDR3 sequences. The source is a woman in her fifties or sixties in good health. V gene TRBV4-1 combines with J gene TRBJ2-7; TCRdb lists TRBD1, though no DNA is available to test this call. Sequencing input: blood T cells: a sorted CD56 or NKG2C T cell subset, CD4+ or CD8+ T cells, or bulk PBMC T cells (not recorded which). CDR3 in amino acids: CASSQLPGQGNHEQYF.